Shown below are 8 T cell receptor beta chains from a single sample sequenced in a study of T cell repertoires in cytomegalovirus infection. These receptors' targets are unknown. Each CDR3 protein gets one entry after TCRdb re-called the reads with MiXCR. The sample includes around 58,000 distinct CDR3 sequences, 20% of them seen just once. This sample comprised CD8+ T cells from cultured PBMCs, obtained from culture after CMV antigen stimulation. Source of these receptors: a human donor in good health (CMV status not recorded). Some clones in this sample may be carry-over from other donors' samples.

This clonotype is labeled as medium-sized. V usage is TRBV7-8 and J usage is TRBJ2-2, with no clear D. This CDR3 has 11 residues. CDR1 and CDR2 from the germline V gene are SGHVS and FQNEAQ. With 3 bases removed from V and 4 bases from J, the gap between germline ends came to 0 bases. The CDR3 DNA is TGTGCCAGCAGCTTCACCGGGGAGCTGTTTTTT. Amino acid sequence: CASSFTGELFF.

CDR3 bases: TGTGCCAGCAGCCCAGAAGGACCGTATCAGCCCCAGCATTTT. Translating gives CASSPEGPYQPQHF. The chain joins TRBV7-6 to TRBJ1-5, with D unclear. V lost 5 bases, J lost 5 bases, and 13 bases lay in between. Germline lookup yields CDR1 SGHVS and CDR2 FNYEAQ. This CDR3 region has 14 residues.

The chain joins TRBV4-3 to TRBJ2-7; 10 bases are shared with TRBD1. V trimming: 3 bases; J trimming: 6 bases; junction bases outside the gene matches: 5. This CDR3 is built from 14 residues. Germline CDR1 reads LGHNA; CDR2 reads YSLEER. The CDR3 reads CASSQGQGFSEQYF. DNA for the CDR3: TGCGCCAGCAGCCAGGGACAGGGGTTCTCCGAGCAGTACTTC.

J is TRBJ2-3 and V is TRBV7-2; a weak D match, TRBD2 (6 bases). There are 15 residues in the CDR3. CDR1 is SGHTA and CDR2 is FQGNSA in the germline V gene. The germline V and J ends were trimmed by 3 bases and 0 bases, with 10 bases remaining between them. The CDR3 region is CASSFRGASTDTQYF. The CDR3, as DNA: TGTGCCAGCAGCTTTCGCGGGGCGAGCACAGATACGCAGTATTTT.

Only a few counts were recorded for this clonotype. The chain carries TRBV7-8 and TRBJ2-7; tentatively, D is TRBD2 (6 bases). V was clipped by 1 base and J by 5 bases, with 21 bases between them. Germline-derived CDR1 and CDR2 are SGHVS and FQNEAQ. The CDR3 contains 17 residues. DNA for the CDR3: TGTGCCAGCAGCTTAGAGTCATTCGCCTTTGGAGGGAACGAGCAGTACTTC. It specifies CASSLESFAFGGNEQYF.

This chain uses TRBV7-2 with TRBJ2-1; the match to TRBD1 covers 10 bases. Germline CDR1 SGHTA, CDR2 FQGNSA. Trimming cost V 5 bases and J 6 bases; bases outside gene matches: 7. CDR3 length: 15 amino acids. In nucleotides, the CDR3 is TGTGCCAGCAGCCCTCGACAGGGGGCGATCAATGAGCAGTTCTTC. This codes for CASSPRQGAINEQFF. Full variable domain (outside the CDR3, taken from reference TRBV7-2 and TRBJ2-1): GAGVSQSPSNKVTEKGKDVELRCDPISGHTALYWYRQSLGQGLEFLIYFQGNSAPDKSGLPSDRFSAERTGGSVSTLTIQRTQQEDSAVYLCASSPRQGAINEQFFGPGTRLTVL.

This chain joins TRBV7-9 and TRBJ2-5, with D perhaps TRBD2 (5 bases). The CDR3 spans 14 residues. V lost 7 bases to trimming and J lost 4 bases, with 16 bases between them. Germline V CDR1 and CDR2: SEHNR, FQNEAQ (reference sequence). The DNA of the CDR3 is TGTGCCAGCATCGGGTCGGGATTCGGAGAGACCCAGTACTTC. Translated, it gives CASIGSGFGETQYF.

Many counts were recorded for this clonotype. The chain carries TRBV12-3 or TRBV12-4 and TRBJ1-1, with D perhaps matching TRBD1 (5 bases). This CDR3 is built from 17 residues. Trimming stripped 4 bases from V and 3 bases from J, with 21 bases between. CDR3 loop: CASSSPRRDREDTEAFF. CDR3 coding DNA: TGTGCCAGCAGTTCGCCTCGCCGGGACCGCGAAGACACTGAAGCTTTCTTT.